The 30 T cell receptor beta chains presented below share a single source sample, sequenced in a study of blood T cells in healthy people across ages. It was with a sample-barcoded 5' primer and a J-beta primer mix that a second PCR of roughly 7 to 12 cycles was run. TCRdb redid the calling of the 5' RACE reads with MiXCR, one entry per CDR3 protein. The data show 700,000 or so distinct CDR3 sequences, around 41% seen once. The specimen was blood. The source of these receptors is a man at least 80 years old in good health.

CDR3 sequence reads: CSVPTSGRGVSSYEQYF. The CDR3, as DNA: TGCAGTGTCCCGACCTCGGGTAGGGGGGTCAGCTCCTACGAGCAGTACTTC. The chain carries TRBV20-1 and TRBJ2-7; D possibly uses TRBD1 or TRBD2 (6 bases each). The CDR3 contains 17 residues. CDR1 is DFQATT and CDR2 is SNEGSKA in the germline V gene (reference sequence). V lost 7 bases and J 0 bases, leaving 25 bases between the germline ends.

In this sample, this clonotype turned up many times. The chain links TRBV7-2 to TRBJ2-5; tentatively, D is TRBD1 or TRBD2 (7 bases each). This CDR3 spans 16 amino acids. CDR1 and CDR2 (germline): SGHTA, FQGNSA. Trimming left V 1 base short and J 1 base short, with 13 bases between. In DNA, the CDR3 is TGTGCCAGCAGCTTAGGACAGGGAGGGGGCCAAGAGACCCAGTACTTC. Translation: CASSLGQGGGQETQYF.

On this clonotype: The junction departs from the called germline gene at one end, perhaps through a read error. The J gene is TRBJ2-3, the V gene TRBV29-1, with D possibly TRBD2 on 6 matching bases. Germline CDR1 SQVTM, CDR2 ANQGSEA. CDR3 length: 16 amino acids. The CDR3 sequence: CSVEDNGGSSTGTQYF. CDR3 nucleotides: TGCAGCGTTGAAGATAACGGGGGATCCAGCACAGGTACGCAGTATTTT.

In its sample, this clonotype was seen many times. The chain is built from TRBV30 and TRBJ1-2; D gene uncertain. CDR3 length equals 11 residues. Deletions cut 0 bases from V and 4 bases from J, with 3 bases between. Per germline, CDR1 GTSNPN and CDR2 SVGIG (reference sequence). CDR3 sequence (DNA): TGTGCCTGGAGTGTACTCTATGGCTACACCTTC. Its protein product is CAWSVLYGYTF.

The rearrangement uses TRBV20-1 and TRBJ2-4; tentatively, D is TRBD1 (8 bases). V lost 2 bases to trimming and J lost 0 bases, with 20 bases between them. The CDR3 loop spans 18 amino acids. The germline CDR1 and CDR2 sequences are DFQATT and SNEGSKA (reference sequence). CDR3 protein: CSARSGGQGGAAKNIQYF. The CDR3 DNA is TGCAGTGCTAGAAGTGGAGGACAGGGAGGGGCAGCCAAAAACATTCAGTACTTC.

V gene TRBV6-5 combines with J gene TRBJ2-7; the D is unclear. Trimming left V 8 bases short and J 0 bases short, with 14 bases between. The CDR3 length is 14 residues. Germline lookup yields CDR1 MNHEY and CDR2 SVGAGI. As DNA, the CDR3 is TGTGCCAGCCACCTAACGGGCAACTCCTACGAGCAGTACTTC. Protein: CASHLTGNSYEQYF.

The genes are TRBV2 and TRBJ2-5, with D unresolved. The V and J ends lost 2 bases and 5 bases respectively, with 12 bases between them. The CDR3 totals 14 residues. The germline V gene has CDR1 SNHLY and CDR2 FYNNEI. CDR3 nucleotide sequence: TGTGCCAGCAGTGAATGGGTGAATGGGGAGACCCAGTACTTC. Translated, it gives CASSEWVNGETQYF.

This clonotype was picked up many times. The rearrangement uses TRBV6-2 or TRBV6-3 and TRBJ1-2, with D possibly TRBD1 on 5 matching bases. Trimming left V 2 bases short and J 4 bases short, with 8 bases between. Germline values: CDR1 MNHEY, CDR2 SVGEGT. The CDR3 sequence is 13 residues long. The CDR3 sequence is CASSYGTSYGYTF. CDR3 DNA sequence: TGTGCCAGCAGTTACGGGACCAGCTATGGCTACACCTTC.

J is TRBJ2-1 and V is TRBV7-9; no clear D. The CDR3 spans 20 residues. Trimming stripped 2 bases from V and 4 bases from J, with 27 bases between. Per the germline V gene, CDR1 is SEHNR and CDR2 is FQNEAQ (reference sequence). CDR3 DNA: TGTGCCAGCAGCTTATCCCGATTAGGACGAAAGAAAGTCGGGTACAATGAGCAGTTCTTC. It specifies CASSLSRLGRKKVGYNEQFF.

This clonotype was observed a handful of times. The chain couples TRBV4-3 to TRBJ1-5, with D perhaps TRBD1 (6 bases). V lost 1 base to trimming and J lost 7 bases, with 17 bases between them. CDR1 is LGHNA and CDR2 is YSLEER in the germline V gene. The length of the CDR3 is 16 residues. The CDR3 DNA reads as TGCGCCAGCAGCCAAGGAGTTAGCGGGGGCGGACAGCCCCAGCATTTT. Protein product: CASSQGVSGGGQPQHF.

As regards this clonotype: This may be a read error, as it is one base from a much larger clone. The chain is built from TRBV20-1 and TRBJ2-3; 10 positions agree with TRBD2. The CDR3 extends over 17 amino acids. The germline gives CDR1 DFQATT, CDR2 SNEGSKA (reference sequence). V lost 5 bases to trimming and J lost 0 bases; unmatched junction nucleotides: 11. The CDR3 is CSALAGGQQTSTDTQYF. CDR3 bases: TGCAGTGCTTTAGCGGGGGGACAACAAACTAGCACAGATACGCAGTATTTT.

This clonotype came up once. The chain carries TRBV2 and TRBJ1-1, with D uncertain. CDR1 and CDR2 from the germline V gene are SNHLY and FYNNEI. CDR3 length: 12 amino acids. V was shortened by 5 bases and J by 7 bases, with 11 bases between the two germline ends. CDR3 DNA: TGTGCCAGCAGTAGGCAGGTTGGTGAAGCTTTCTTT. It specifies CASSRQVGEAFF.

In DNA, the CDR3 is TGTGCCAGCAATCACAGGGAATCTAACTATGGCTACACCTTC. Its protein is CASNHRESNYGYTF. The chain is built from TRBV6-6 and TRBJ1-2; weak D call: TRBD1 (6 bases). The CDR3 contains 14 residues. The germline gives CDR1 MNHNY, CDR2 SVGAGI (reference sequence). V was trimmed by 7 bases and J by 0 bases, leaving 12 bases between them.

The V gene is TRBV4-1, the J gene TRBJ2-7; the match to TRBD1 covers 9 bases. The CDR3 covers 16 residues. The junction had 10 bases not matched to a gene; V was cut back by 4 bases and J by 3 bases. Germline V CDR1 and CDR2: MGHRA, YSYEKL. The CDR3 coding sequence is TGCGCCAGCAGCCCCCGGGGTGGGACAGGGAACTACGAGCAGTACTTC. Translated, it gives CASSPRGGTGNYEQYF.

This chain links TRBV4-2 with TRBJ1-5, with D unclear. The CDR3 has 14 amino acids. CDR1 is LGHNA and CDR2 is YNFKEQ in the germline V gene. V dropped 0 bases and J dropped 4 bases, with 7 bases sitting between them. The CDR3 nucleotides are TGTGCCAGCAGCCAAGATCATGGAAATCAGCCCCAGCATTTT. As protein: CASSQDHGNQPQHF.

The chain couples TRBV6-2 or TRBV6-3 to TRBJ2-1; 9 bases map to TRBD2. CDR1 and CDR2 from the germline V gene are MNHEY and SVGEGT. This CDR3 is built from 17 residues. V was pared by 2 bases and J by 0 bases, with 5 bases of the junction left unmatched. The CDR3 here is CASSYPKRGDSYNEQFF. CDR3 sequence (DNA): TGTGCCAGCAGTTACCCGAAGCGGGGGGACTCCTACAATGAGCAGTTCTTC.

Regarding this clonotype: With a much larger clone just one base away, this may be a read error. The V gene is TRBV5-1, the J gene TRBJ2-7; D gene uncertain. V dropped 0 bases and J dropped 6 bases, with 7 bases sitting between them. The CDR3 consists of 12 residues. Germline-derived CDR1 and CDR2 are SGHRS and YFSETQ. CDR3 DNA: TGCGCCAGCAGCTTGGATAAATGCGAGCAGTACTTC. As protein: CASSLDKCEQYF.

This clonotype was seen only a few times. This sequence joins TRBV7-2 and TRBJ2-5; the match to TRBD2 covers 9 bases. CDR3 length: 16 residues. The germline CDR1 and CDR2 sequences are SGHTA and FQGNSA. Germline trimming cut 0 bases from V and 5 bases from J; bases unmatched to any gene: 7. CDR3 protein: CASSLAGRAGGETQYF. The CDR3 DNA reads as TGTGCCAGCAGCTTAGCGGGACGAGCGGGGGGCGAGACCCAGTACTTC.

This clonotype has a handful of counts. The chain employs TRBV5-4 and TRBJ2-1; TRBD1 is a possible D gene (6 bases). V was shortened by 0 bases and J by 1 base, with 8 bases between the two germline ends. CDR1 and CDR2 (germline): SGHNT, YYREEE (reference sequence). This CDR3 contains 15 residues. The CDR3 bases are TGTGCCAGCAGCTTGGCAGGGGATTCCTACAATGAGCAGTTCTTC. Translating it yields CASSLAGDSYNEQFF.

About this clonotype: Possible read error: a much larger clone is one base away. The chain joins TRBV10-3 to TRBJ2-3, with D hard to call. Per the germline V gene, CDR1 is ENHRY and CDR2 is SYGVKD. This CDR3 spans 14 amino acids. The CDR3 nucleotides are TGTGCCATCAGTGAGCCCGGGTTCACAGATGCGCAGTATTTT. Translating gives CAISEPGFTDAQYF.

This clonotype came up a few times. V and J are TRBV4-3 and TRBJ2-3; 9 nucleotides match TRBD2. The CDR3 is made up of 19 amino acids. CDR1 LGHNA and CDR2 YSLEER come from the germline V gene. Losses at the gene ends were 5 bases for V and 0 bases for J; bases not matched to a gene: 15. CDR3 loop: CASSDKNSASGISTDTQYF. CDR3 bases: TGCGCCAGCAGCGACAAGAATTCGGCTAGCGGGATTAGCACAGATACGCAGTATTTT.

This clonotype was seen a few times. The chain is built from TRBV5-1 and TRBJ2-1; 9 nucleotides line up with TRBD2. Germline loops: CDR1 SGHRS, CDR2 YFSETQ. The CDR3 is 17 residues long. The junction had 8 bases not matched to a gene; V was cut back by 1 base and J by 3 bases. CDR3 nucleotide sequence: TGCGCCAGCAGCTTGAGGTCTGCGGGAGGGGTCTACAATGAGCAGTTCTTC. It specifies CASSLRSAGGVYNEQFF.

The chain employs TRBV20-1 and TRBJ1-1; TRBD1 aligns across 12 bases. Germline V gives CDR1 DFQATT, CDR2 SNEGSKA (reference sequence). V lost 7 bases to trimming and J lost 0 bases; unmatched junction nucleotides: 3. CDR3 size: 14 residues. CDR3 DNA sequence: TGCAGTGGGGGACAGGGGGCTATGAACACTGAAGCTTTCTTT. Translating gives CSGGQGAMNTEAFF.

This clonotype was seen a few times. The J gene is TRBJ2-5, the V gene TRBV11-2; weak D call: TRBD1 (6 bases). The germline V gene encodes CDR1 SGHAT and CDR2 FQNNGV. The length of the CDR3 is 12 residues. V lost 7 bases, J lost 11 bases, and 17 bases lay in between. The CDR3 loop reads CASTLGDNEQYF. The DNA of the CDR3 is TGTGCCAGCACCCTCGGGGACAATGAGCAGTACTTC.

This chain uses TRBV15 with TRBJ2-3; 11 nucleotides line up with TRBD1. The CDR3 totals 14 residues. Germline trimming cut 3 bases from V and 9 bases from J; bases unmatched to any gene: 5. Germline V gives CDR1 LNHNV, CDR2 YYDKDF (reference sequence). CDR3 sequence: CATSRDRGQGTQYF. CDR3 nucleotide sequence: TGTGCCACCAGCAGGGACAGGGGGCAAGGGACGCAGTATTTT.

This clonotype was recorded at least ten times. The rearrangement uses TRBV2 and TRBJ1-4; D unclear. The germline V and J ends were trimmed by 4 bases and 7 bases, with 16 bases remaining between them. The CDR3 runs to 15 residues. The germline CDR1 and CDR2 sequences are SNHLY and FYNNEI. CDR3 coding DNA: TGTGCCAGCAGTGGGAGCTCGGGAGGAGCTGAAAAACTGTTTTTT. This gives the protein CASSGSSGGAEKLFF.

In its sample, this clonotype was seen once. V usage is TRBV6-6 and J usage is TRBJ1-4; TRBD1 matches at 7 bases. This CDR3 contains 14 residues. The J segment lost 2 bases and the V segment lost 7 bases, leaving 4 bases of the junction unmatched. Germline CDR1 is MNHNY and CDR2 is SVGAGI (reference sequence). The CDR3 loop reads CASINRGTNEKLFF. As DNA, the CDR3 is TGTGCCAGCATTAACAGGGGTACTAATGAAAAACTGTTTTTT.

The sample holds a few counts of this clonotype. The V and J genes are TRBV29-1 and TRBJ2-1; 11 bases align to TRBD1. From germline, CDR1 is SQVTM and CDR2 ANQGSEA. V lost 5 bases to trimming and J lost 4 bases; unmatched junction nucleotides: 4. CDR3 size: 14 residues. Written as DNA, the CDR3 is TGCAGCGTTCGGGACAGGGGGGGATACAATGAGCAGTTCTTC. Residues: CSVRDRGGYNEQFF.

This clonotype has ten or more counts. This clone may be a read error of a much larger clone one base away. The chain links TRBV6-2 or TRBV6-3 to TRBJ2-5, with D possibly TRBD2 on 5 matching bases. Germline-derived CDR1 and CDR2 are MNHEY and SVGEGT. V was cut by 5 bases and J by 1 base, with 11 bases left in between. The CDR3 sequence is 14 residues long. The CDR3 DNA is TGTGCCAGCAGTGACCCCGGACTCCAAGAGACCCAGTACTTC. Its translation is CASSDPGLQETQYF.

Only a few counts were recorded for this clonotype. The chain carries TRBV7-2 and TRBJ2-5, with TRBD2 matching over 8 bases. The V gene end was trimmed by 5 bases and the J gene end by 5 bases; junction bases not matched to a gene: 19. Germline CDR1 SGHTA, CDR2 FQGNSA. CDR3 length equals 18 residues. CDR3 sequence reads: CASSRPGGVSGRLETQYF. CDR3 coding DNA: TGTGCCAGCAGCCGTCCGGGGGGGGTGAGCGGGAGATTGGAGACCCAGTACTTC.